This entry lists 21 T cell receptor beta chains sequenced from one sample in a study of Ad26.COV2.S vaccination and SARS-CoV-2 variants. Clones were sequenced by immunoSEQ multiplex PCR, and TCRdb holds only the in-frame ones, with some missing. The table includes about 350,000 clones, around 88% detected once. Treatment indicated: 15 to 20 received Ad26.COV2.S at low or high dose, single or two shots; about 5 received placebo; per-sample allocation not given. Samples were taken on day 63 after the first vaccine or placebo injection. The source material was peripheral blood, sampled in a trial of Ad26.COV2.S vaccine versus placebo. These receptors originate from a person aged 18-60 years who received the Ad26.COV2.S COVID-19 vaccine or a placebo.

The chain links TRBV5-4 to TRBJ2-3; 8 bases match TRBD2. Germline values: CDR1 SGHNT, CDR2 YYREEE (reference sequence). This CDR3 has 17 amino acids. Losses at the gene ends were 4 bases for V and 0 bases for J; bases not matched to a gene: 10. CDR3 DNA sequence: TGTGCCAGCAGCCCCGCCGGGACTAGGCTTAGCACAGATACGCAGTATTTT. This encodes CASSPAGTRLSTDTQYF.

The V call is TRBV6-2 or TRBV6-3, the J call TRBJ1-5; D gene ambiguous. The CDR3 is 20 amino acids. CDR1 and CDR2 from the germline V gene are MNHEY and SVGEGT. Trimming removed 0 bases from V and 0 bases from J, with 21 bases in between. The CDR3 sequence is CASSYSPGTDTLYSNQPQHF. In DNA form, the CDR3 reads TGTGCCAGCAGTTACTCTCCAGGCACCGATACCTTATATAGCAATCAGCCCCAGCATTTT.

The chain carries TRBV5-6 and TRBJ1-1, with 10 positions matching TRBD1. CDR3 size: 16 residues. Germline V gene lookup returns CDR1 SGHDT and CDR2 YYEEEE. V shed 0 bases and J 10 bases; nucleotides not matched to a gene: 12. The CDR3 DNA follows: TGTGCCAGCAGCTTGGCCACCGGGACAGGGGCGGGAAGAGCTTTCTTT. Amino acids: CASSLATGTGAGRAFF.

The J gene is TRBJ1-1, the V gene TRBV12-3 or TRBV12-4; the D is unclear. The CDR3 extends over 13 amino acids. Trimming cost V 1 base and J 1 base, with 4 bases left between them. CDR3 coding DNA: TGTGCCAGCAGTTTAGAACAGAACACTGAAGCTTTCTTT. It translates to CASSLEQNTEAFF.

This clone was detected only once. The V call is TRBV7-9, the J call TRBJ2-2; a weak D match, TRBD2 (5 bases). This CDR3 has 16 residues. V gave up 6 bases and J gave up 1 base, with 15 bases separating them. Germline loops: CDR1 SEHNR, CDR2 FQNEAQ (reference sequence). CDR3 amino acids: CASSLAADLNTGELFF. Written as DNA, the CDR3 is TGTGCCAGCAGTCTCGCAGCGGATTTGAACACCGGGGAGCTGTTTTTT.

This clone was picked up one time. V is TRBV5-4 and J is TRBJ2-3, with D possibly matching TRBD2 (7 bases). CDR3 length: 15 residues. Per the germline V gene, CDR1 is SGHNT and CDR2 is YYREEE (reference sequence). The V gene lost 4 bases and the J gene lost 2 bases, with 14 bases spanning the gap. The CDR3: CASSPLGGATDTQYF. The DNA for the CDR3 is TGTGCCAGCAGCCCCCTAGGGGGGGCCACAGATACGCAGTATTTT.

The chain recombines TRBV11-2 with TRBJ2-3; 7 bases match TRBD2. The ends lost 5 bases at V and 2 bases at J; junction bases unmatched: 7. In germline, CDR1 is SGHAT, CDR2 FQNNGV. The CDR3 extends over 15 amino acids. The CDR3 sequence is CASSRAGGNTDTQYF. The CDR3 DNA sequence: TGTGCCAGCAGCCGCGCCGGGGGGAACACAGATACGCAGTATTTT.

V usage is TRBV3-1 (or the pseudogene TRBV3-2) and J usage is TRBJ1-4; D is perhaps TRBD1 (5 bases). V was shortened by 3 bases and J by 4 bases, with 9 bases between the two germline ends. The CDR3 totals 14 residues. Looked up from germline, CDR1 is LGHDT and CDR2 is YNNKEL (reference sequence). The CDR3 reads CASSQGGFNEKLFF. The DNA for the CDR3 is TGTGCCAGCAGCCAGGGGGGGTTTAATGAAAAACTGTTTTTT.

The CDR3 sequence: CASTHGGSANEKLFF. The CDR3 DNA reads as TGTGCCAGCACCCATGGGGGGAGTGCTAATGAAAAACTGTTTTTT. The rearrangement uses TRBV28 and TRBJ1-4, with TRBD1 as a possible D gene (5 bases). Germline V gene data show CDR1 as MDHEN and CDR2 as SYDVKM. The V and J ends lost 7 bases and 3 bases respectively, with 15 bases between them. The CDR3 is 15 residues long.

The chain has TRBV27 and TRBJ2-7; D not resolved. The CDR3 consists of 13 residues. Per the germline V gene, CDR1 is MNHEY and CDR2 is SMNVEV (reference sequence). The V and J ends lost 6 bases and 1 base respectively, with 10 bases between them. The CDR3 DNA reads TGTGCCAGCAGCCCTCGGCAATCCTACGAGCAGTACTTC. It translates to CASSPRQSYEQYF.

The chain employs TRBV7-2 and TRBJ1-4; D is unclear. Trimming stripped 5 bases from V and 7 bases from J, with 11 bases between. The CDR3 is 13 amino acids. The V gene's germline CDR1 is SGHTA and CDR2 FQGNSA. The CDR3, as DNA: TGTGCCAGCAGCCTCACCCTGGGTGAAAAACTGTTTTTT. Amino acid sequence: CASSLTLGEKLFF.

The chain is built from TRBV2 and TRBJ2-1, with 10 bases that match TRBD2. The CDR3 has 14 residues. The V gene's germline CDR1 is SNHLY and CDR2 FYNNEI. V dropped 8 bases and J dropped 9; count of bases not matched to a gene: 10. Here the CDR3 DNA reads TGTGCCAGCGATCGGCTAGCGGGAGTATCTGAGCAGTTCTTC. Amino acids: CASDRLAGVSEQFF.

For the CDR3, the DNA is TGTGCCAGCAGCCGGACGGTCGGGATCAAACAGGGAACGAACACTGAAGCTTTCTTT. Protein product: CASSRTVGIKQGTNTEAFF. The rearrangement links TRBV21-1 to TRBJ1-1; the table names TRBD1, a call not compared with the DNA. TRBV21-1 is an annotated pseudogene. The CDR3 runs to 19 residues.

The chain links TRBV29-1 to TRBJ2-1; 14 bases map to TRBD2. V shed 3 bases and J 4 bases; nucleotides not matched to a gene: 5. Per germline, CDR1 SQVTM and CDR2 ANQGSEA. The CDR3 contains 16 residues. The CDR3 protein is CSVDSGLAGGYNEQFF. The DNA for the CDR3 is TGCAGCGTTGACTCCGGACTAGCGGGGGGATACAATGAGCAGTTCTTC.

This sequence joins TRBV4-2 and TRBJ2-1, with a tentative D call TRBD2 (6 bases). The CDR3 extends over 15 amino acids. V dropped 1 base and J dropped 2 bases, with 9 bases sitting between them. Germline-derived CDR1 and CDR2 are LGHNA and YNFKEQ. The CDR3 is CASSQVADTYNEQFF. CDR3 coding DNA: TGTGCCAGCAGCCAAGTAGCGGATACCTACAATGAGCAGTTCTTC.

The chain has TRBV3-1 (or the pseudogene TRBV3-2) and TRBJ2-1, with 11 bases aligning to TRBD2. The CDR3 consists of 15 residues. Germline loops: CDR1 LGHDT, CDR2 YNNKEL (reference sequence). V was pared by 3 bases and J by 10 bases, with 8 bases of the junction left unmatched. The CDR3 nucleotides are TGTGCCAGCAGCCAGGGCACTAGCGGGAGAAAGGAGCAGTTCTTC. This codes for CASSQGTSGRKEQFF.

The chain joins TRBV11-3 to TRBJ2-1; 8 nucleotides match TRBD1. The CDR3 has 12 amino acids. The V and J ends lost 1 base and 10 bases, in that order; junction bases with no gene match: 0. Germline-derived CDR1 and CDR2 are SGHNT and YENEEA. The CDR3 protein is CASSLAGGEQFF. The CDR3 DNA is TGTGCCAGCAGCTTAGCAGGGGGCGAGCAGTTCTTC. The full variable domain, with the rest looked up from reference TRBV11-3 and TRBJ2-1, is EAGVVQSPRYKIIEKKQPVAFWCNPISGHNTLYWYLQNLGQGPELLIRYENEEAVDDSQLPKDRFSAERLKGVDSTLKIQPAELGDSAVYLCASSLAGGEQFFGPGTRLTVL.

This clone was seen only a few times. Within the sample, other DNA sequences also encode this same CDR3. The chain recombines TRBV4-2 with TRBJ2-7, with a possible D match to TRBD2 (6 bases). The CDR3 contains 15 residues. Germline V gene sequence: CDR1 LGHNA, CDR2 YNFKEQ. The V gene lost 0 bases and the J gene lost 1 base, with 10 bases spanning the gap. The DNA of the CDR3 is TGTGCCAGCAGCCAAGAAGCTAGCGAGTCCTACGAGCAGTACTTC. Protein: CASSQEASESYEQYF.

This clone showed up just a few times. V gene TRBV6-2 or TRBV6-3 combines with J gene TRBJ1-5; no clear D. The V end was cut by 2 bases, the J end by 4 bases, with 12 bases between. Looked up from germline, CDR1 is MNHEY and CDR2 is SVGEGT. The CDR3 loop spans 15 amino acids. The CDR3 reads CASSYDEALNQPQHF. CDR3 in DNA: TGTGCCAGCAGTTACGATGAGGCATTGAATCAGCCCCAGCATTTT.

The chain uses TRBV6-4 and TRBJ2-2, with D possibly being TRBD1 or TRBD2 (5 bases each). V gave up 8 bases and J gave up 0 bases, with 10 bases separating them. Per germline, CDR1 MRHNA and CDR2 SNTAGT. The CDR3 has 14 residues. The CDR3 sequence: CASRGQANTGELFF. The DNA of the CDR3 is TGTGCCAGCCGGGGCCAGGCGAACACCGGGGAGCTGTTTTTT.

Written as DNA, the CDR3 is TGTGCCAGCAGCGCCAGGGGGCTGGGAGGCACTGAAGCTTTCTTT. Amino acids: CASSARGLGGTEAFF. The chain is built from TRBV9 and TRBJ1-1, with 8 positions matching TRBD1. Trimming at V came to 3 bases and at J to 4 bases, leaving 8 bases not matched to a gene. From germline, CDR1 is SGDLS and CDR2 YYNGEE. The CDR3 extends over 15 amino acids.